The present entry profiles one T cell receptor (beta chain) with its context. These data come from a study of Graves' ophthalmopathy and Graves' hyperthyroidism. The CDR3 consists of 15 residues. V shed 5 bases and J shed 2 bases, with 16 bases lying between them. TCR beta CDR3 amplification used RNA transcripts. First-round RT-PCR used HTBI primers; second-round multiplex PCR followed. In TCRdb, the multiplex PCR reads were re-called with MiXCR into one record per CDR3 protein. This sample has 900,000 to 1,200,000 distinct CDR3 sequences, with 35% to 40% found just once. Pregnancy or lactation, uncontrolled infections and other autoimmune diseases were grounds for excluding patients.

The V and J genes are TRBV12-3 or TRBV12-4 and TRBJ2-7, with D possibly matching TRBD1 (6 bases). The TCR originated in an adult man with Graves' hyperthyroidism. Sequencing input: peripheral blood or thyroid tissue (not recorded which). In nucleotides, the CDR3 is TGTGCCAGCAGTGCCCCCCCCCAGGGGACCTACGAGCAGTACTTC. This sequence encodes CASSAPPQGTYEQYF.